This record looks at one TCR beta chain sequence and its context. This entry belongs to a study of T cell responses to AZD1222 COVID-19 vaccine. Clones were read by immunoSEQ multiplex PCR, and TCRdb kept only the in-frame ones, dropping some. The sample carries fewer than 150,000 clones, approximately 91% recorded once. This specimen was peripheral blood, taken 28 days after the second AZD1222 dose. This receptor was taken from an adult who received the AZD1222 COVID-19 vaccine.

CDR3 nucleotide sequence: TGCAGTGCTAGTGGGTCAACCTATAATTCACCCCTCCACTTT. It encodes CSASGSTYNSPLHF. This rearrangement joins TRBV20-1 to TRBJ1-6; D is unclear. Germline CDR1 and CDR2: DFQATT and SNEGSKA (reference sequence). The CDR3 covers 14 residues. The V end was cut by 3 bases, the J end by 2 bases, with 8 bases between.